These 10 T cell receptor beta chains were all obtained from the same sample, sequenced in a study of blood T cell repertoires in COVID-19. Repertoires were generated with immunoSEQ multiplex PCR, while TCRdb's copy carries only in-frame clones and drops some. The profile shows over 150,000 clones, 70% to 85% of them singletons. Source material: peripheral blood. The receptors shown here come from a man in his 60s with COVID-19, enrolled during active disease.

This chain uses TRBV24-1 with TRBJ2-7, with D uncertain. CDR1 KGHDR and CDR2 SFDVKD come from the germline V gene. Trimming took off 2 bases at V and 4 bases at J, with 8 bases between the two ends. This CDR3 has 13 amino acids. The CDR3 reads CATSDSPTYEQYF. CDR3 coding DNA: TGTGCCACCAGTGATTCCCCGACATACGAGCAGTACTTC.

V is TRBV20-1 and J is TRBJ2-7; D perhaps matches TRBD2 (5 bases). Germline CDR1 and CDR2: DFQATT and SNEGSKA (reference sequence). This CDR3 is 11 amino acids long. With 3 bases removed from V and 2 bases from J, the gap between germline ends came to 5 bases. CDR3 sequence reads: CSAREAYEQYF. CDR3 in DNA: TGCAGTGCTAGGGAGGCCTACGAGCAGTACTTC.

The rearrangement joins TRBV7-6 to TRBJ1-6; D remains unclear. In germline, CDR1 is SGHVS, CDR2 FNYEAQ. V dropped 0 bases and J dropped 6 bases, with 18 bases sitting between them. The CDR3 has 18 amino acids. The CDR3: CASSLASGGSQINSPLHF. The CDR3 nucleotides are TGTGCCAGCAGCTTAGCTTCTGGAGGGAGCCAAATTAATTCACCCCTCCACTTT.

The rearrangement joins TRBV28 to TRBJ2-7; 7 bases are shared with TRBD1. The CDR3 is 19 residues long. Per germline, CDR1 MDHEN and CDR2 SYDVKM. J gave up 0 bases and V 4 bases, and 18 bases lay outside the gene matches. CDR3 nucleotides: TGTGCCAGCAGTTCATCTACGAACAATGACAGGGTATTCTCCTACGAGCAGTACTTC. Amino acids: CASSSSTNNDRVFSYEQYF.

V is TRBV7-8 and J is TRBJ2-7; 7 bases align to TRBD1. CDR1 and CDR2 (germline): SGHVS, FQNEAQ. V shed 4 bases, J shed 1 base, and the junction held 1 base outside the gene matches. The CDR3 runs to 13 residues. The CDR3 DNA sequence: TGTGCCAGCAGCTCGGGACAGTCCTACGAGCAGTACTTC. It codes for CASSSGQSYEQYF.

This sequence joins TRBV30 and TRBJ1-2, with D uncertain. V gave up 3 bases and J gave up 2 bases, with 4 bases separating them. CDR1 GTSNPN and CDR2 SVGIG come from the germline V gene (reference sequence). CDR3 length: 11 residues. CDR3 amino acids: CAWSGNYGYTF. The CDR3 DNA follows: TGTGCCTGGAGCGGGAACTATGGCTACACCTTC.

This sequence joins TRBV5-1 and TRBJ2-2, with a weak D call TRBD1 (6 bases). This CDR3 spans 15 amino acids. Between the trimmed V and J ends, which lost 6 bases and 1 base, there was a span of 13 bases. Germline V gene sequence: CDR1 SGHRS, CDR2 YFSETQ. CDR3 nucleotide sequence: TGCGCCAGCACCCGACAGGCCTTGAACACCGGGGAGCTGTTTTTT. Amino acids: CASTRQALNTGELFF.

V and J are TRBV29-1 and TRBJ2-1; D gene unclear. This CDR3 is built from 10 residues. V lost 5 bases and J 5 bases, leaving 4 bases between the germline ends. Germline CDR1 is SQVTM and CDR2 is ANQGSEA. The CDR3 here is CSVSHNEQFF. Here the CDR3 DNA reads TGCAGCGTTAGCCACAATGAGCAGTTCTTC.

The chain is built from TRBV10-1 and TRBJ2-6; 7 bases align to TRBD1. Germline trimming cut 2 bases from V and 2 bases from J; bases unmatched to any gene: 9. The germline gives CDR1 WNHNN, CDR2 SYGVQD (reference sequence). The CDR3 extends over 18 amino acids. The CDR3 protein is CASSEVTGELPGANVLTF. For the CDR3, the DNA is TGCGCCAGCAGTGAGGTAACAGGGGAACTTCCTGGGGCCAACGTCCTGACTTTC.

The genes are TRBV5-6 and TRBJ1-3; D unclear. V dropped 0 bases and J dropped 0 bases, with 7 bases sitting between them. The CDR3 length is 15 residues. The germline gives CDR1 SGHDT, CDR2 YYEEEE. CDR3 in amino acids: CASSLGQNSGNTIYF. The CDR3 DNA reads as TGTGCCAGCAGCTTGGGGCAGAACTCTGGAAACACCATATATTTT.